This TCR beta chain was recovered during a study of a mutant IDH1 vaccine in newly diagnosed glioma. The repertoire was sequenced with immunoSEQ multiplex PCR; TCRdb's copy has only in-frame clones and lacks some. Among tens of thousands of clones listed, about 75% were seen once. A few counts support this clone. What it binds is not known. Stated time point: week 23, last vaccination. The vaccine gave 300 ug of a 20-mer mutant IDH1 peptide subcutaneously per dose. CDR1 and CDR2 (germline): SQVTM, ANQGSEA. Trimming removed 6 bases from V and 4 bases from J, with 12 bases in between. CDR3 length equals 12 residues.

The J gene is TRBJ1-1, the V gene TRBV29-1; D remains ambiguous. Source: PBMCs, taken from a glioma patient whose treatment included an IDH1 peptide vaccine. The clonotype originates from a man aged 50 or older with glioma. CDR3 region: CSVVSMGTEAFF. In nucleotides, the CDR3 is TGCAGCGTGGTTTCCATGGGCACTGAAGCTTTCTTT.